Listed below are T cell receptor beta chains from one sample, sequenced in a study of cytomegalovirus exposure and HLA in healthy donors. Clones were read by immunoSEQ multiplex PCR, and TCRdb kept only the in-frame ones, dropping some. The table has about 140,000 clones, 70% to 80% seen once. The sequenced sample consisted of PBMCs. The receptors here all came from a female donor in good health and CMV-seronegative. Both conserved end residues are part of each CDR3. D genes are given only for firm matches. Size tells how often a clone was seen (once, few, many) or the class of an expanded clone, and some rows leave it out.

abundance: NA
d_gene: NA
j_gene: TRBJ1-6
v_gene: TRBV20-1
len: 11
CDR3aa: CSASQGSPLHF
CDR3nt: TGCAGTGCTAGCCAGGGTTCTCCCCTCCACTTT

abundance: NA
d_gene: NA
j_gene: TRBJ2-7
v_gene: TRBV10-3
len: 13
CDR3aa: CATRDQQGSEQYF
CDR3nt: TGTGCCACACGGGATCAACAGGGCTCCGAGCAGTACTTC

abundance: NA
d_gene: TRBD1
j_gene: TRBJ1-5
v_gene: TRBV7-2
len: 14
CDR3aa: CASSMTGSNQPQHF
CDR3nt: TGTGCCAGCAGCATGACAGGGAGCAATCAGCCCCAGCATTTT

abundance: NA
d_gene: NA
j_gene: TRBJ1-1
v_gene: TRBV6-5
len: 16
CDR3aa: CASSYSVPGMNTEAFF
CDR3nt: TGTGCCAGCAGTTACTCGGTGCCAGGCATGAACACTGAAGCTTTCTTT

abundance: NA
d_gene: NA
j_gene: TRBJ1-2
v_gene: TRBV15
len: 13
CDR3aa: CATSRDLEGGYTF
CDR3nt: TGTGCCACCAGCAGAGATCTTGAGGGTGGCTACACCTTC

abundance: NA
d_gene: TRBD2
j_gene: TRBJ2-5
v_gene: TRBV7-2
len: 15
CDR3aa: CASSSRLAGGSRQYF
CDR3nt: TGTGCCAGCAGCTCAAGACTAGCGGGGGGGAGTCGGCAGTACTTC

abundance: NA
d_gene: TRBD1
j_gene: TRBJ1-5
v_gene: TRBV5-6
len: 16
CDR3aa: CASSFSGTGGNQPQHF
CDR3nt: TGTGCCAGCAGCTTCTCCGGGACAGGGGGAAATCAGCCCCAGCATTTT

abundance: NA
d_gene: TRBD1
j_gene: TRBJ1-1
v_gene: TRBV7-2
len: 16
CDR3aa: CASSLRRGQVGTEAFF
CDR3nt: TGTGCCAGCAGCTTAAGGAGGGGGCAGGTAGGCACTGAAGCTTTCTTT

abundance: NA
d_gene: TRBD1
j_gene: TRBJ2-3
v_gene: TRBV7-3
len: 16
CDR3aa: CASSRGQGGFTDTQYF
CDR3nt: TGTGCCAGCAGCCGAGGACAGGGGGGATTCACAGATACGCAGTATTTT

abundance: once
d_gene: NA
j_gene: TRBJ1-2
v_gene: TRBV2
len: 12
CDR3aa: CASWSRAYGYTF
CDR3nt: TGTGCCAGCTGGAGCAGGGCATATGGCTACACCTTC

abundance: NA
d_gene: NA
j_gene: TRBJ1-1
v_gene: TRBV27
len: 11
CDR3aa: CASGGYTEAFF
CDR3nt: TGTGCCAGTGGGGGGTACACTGAAGCTTTCTTT

abundance: NA
d_gene: NA
j_gene: TRBJ1-5
v_gene: TRBV11-2
len: 13
CDR3aa: CASSLARNQPQHF
CDR3nt: TGTGCCAGCAGCTTGGCCCGAAATCAGCCCCAGCATTTT

abundance: NA
d_gene: NA
j_gene: TRBJ2-2
v_gene: TRBV7-8
len: 13
CDR3aa: CASSQQDLGELFF
CDR3nt: TGTGCCAGCAGCCAGCAGGATCTCGGGGAGCTGTTTTTT

abundance: NA
d_gene: TRBD1
j_gene: TRBJ2-2
v_gene: TRBV7-3
len: 15
CDR3aa: CASSYGQGAMGELFF
CDR3nt: TGTGCCAGCAGCTATGGACAGGGGGCCATGGGGGAGCTGTTTTTT

abundance: few
d_gene: NA
j_gene: TRBJ1-2
v_gene: TRBV6-5
len: 13
CDR3aa: CASSYEGMRGYTF
CDR3nt: TGTGCCAGCAGTTACGAGGGAATGCGGGGCTACACCTTC

abundance: NA
d_gene: TRBD1
j_gene: TRBJ1-1
v_gene: TRBV10-3
len: 14
CDR3aa: CAISKGQGNTEAFF
CDR3nt: TGTGCCATCAGTAAGGGACAGGGGAACACTGAAGCTTTCTTT

abundance: NA
d_gene: TRBD2
j_gene: TRBJ2-2
v_gene: TRBV19
len: 16
CDR3aa: CASGTSGHGGTGELFF
CDR3nt: TGTGCCAGTGGGACTAGCGGGCATGGGGGCACCGGGGAGCTGTTTTTT

abundance: NA
d_gene: NA
j_gene: TRBJ1-6
v_gene: TRBV12-5
len: 16
CDR3aa: CASGTRQSSYNSPLHF
CDR3nt: TGTGCTAGTGGTACCAGACAGAGCTCCTATAATTCACCCCTCCACTTT

abundance: NA
d_gene: TRBD1
j_gene: TRBJ2-5
v_gene: TRBV30
len: 14
CDR3aa: CATVRTGLKETQYF
CDR3nt: TGTGCGACTGTAAGGACAGGTCTCAAGGAGACCCAGTACTTC

abundance: NA
d_gene: NA
j_gene: TRBJ1-2
v_gene: TRBV30
len: 13
CDR3aa: CAWTGGRSYGYTF
CDR3nt: TGTGCCTGGACGGGGGGCCGGAGCTATGGCTACACCTTC

abundance: NA
d_gene: TRBD2
j_gene: TRBJ2-1
v_gene: TRBV27
len: 15
CDR3aa: CASSIRGDSYNEQFF
CDR3nt: TGTGCCAGCAGTATACGGGGGGACTCCTACAATGAGCAGTTCTTC

abundance: NA
d_gene: TRBD2
j_gene: TRBJ2-1
v_gene: TRBV14
len: 18
CDR3aa: CASSRRLAGVSSYNEQFF
CDR3nt: TGTGCCAGCAGCCGACGACTAGCGGGAGTCAGCTCCTACAATGAGCAGTTCTTC

abundance: few
d_gene: NA
j_gene: TRBJ2-5
v_gene: TRBV6-5
len: 13
CDR3aa: CASLTGTRETQYF
CDR3nt: TGTGCCAGCTTGACAGGGACTCGAGAGACCCAGTACTTC

abundance: NA
d_gene: TRBD2
j_gene: TRBJ2-1
v_gene: TRBV5-1
len: 13
CDR3aa: CASIPPSGPEQFF
CDR3nt: TGCGCCAGCATACCCCCTAGCGGGCCTGAGCAGTTCTTC

abundance: NA
d_gene: TRBD2
j_gene: TRBJ2-7
v_gene: TRBV2
len: 17
CDR3aa: CASSLGLAAFSSYEQYF
CDR3nt: TGTGCCAGCAGTCTGGGACTAGCGGCCTTTAGCTCCTACGAGCAGTACTTC

abundance: once
d_gene: NA
j_gene: TRBJ2-3
v_gene: TRBV13
len: 18
CDR3aa: CASSLVGPTEGGTDTQYF
CDR3nt: TGTGCCAGCAGCTTAGTAGGGCCCACAGAGGGGGGCACAGATACGCAGTATTTT

abundance: NA
d_gene: NA
j_gene: TRBJ1-3
v_gene: TRBV2
len: 12
CDR3aa: CASQGNGNTIYF
CDR3nt: TGTGCCAGCCAGGGGAATGGAAACACCATATATTTT

abundance: once
d_gene: NA
j_gene: TRBJ2-1
v_gene: TRBV4-3
len: 16
CDR3aa: CASSVSPGQTYNEQFF
CDR3nt: TGCGCCAGCAGCGTATCGCCGGGACAAACCTACAATGAGCAGTTCTTC

abundance: NA
d_gene: NA
j_gene: TRBJ1-3
v_gene: TRBV5-1
len: 14
CDR3aa: CASSFTGFGNTIYF
CDR3nt: TGCGCCAGCAGCTTCACAGGGTTCGGAAACACCATATATTTT

abundance: NA
d_gene: NA
j_gene: TRBJ2-3
v_gene: TRBV5-1
len: 15
CDR3aa: CASLVGLSYTDTQYF
CDR3nt: TGCGCCAGCCTTGTGGGGCTCTCTTACACAGATACGCAGTATTTT

abundance: NA
d_gene: NA
j_gene: TRBJ1-2
v_gene: TRBV5-1
len: 13
CDR3aa: CASSLSGDYGYTF
CDR3nt: TGCGCCAGCAGCTTGTCCGGGGACTATGGCTACACCTTC

abundance: NA
d_gene: NA
j_gene: TRBJ1-5
v_gene: TRBV4-1
len: 13
CDR3aa: CASSPESVQPQHF
CDR3nt: TGCGCCAGCAGCCCTGAATCAGTTCAGCCCCAGCATTTT

abundance: NA
d_gene: NA
j_gene: TRBJ2-7
v_gene: TRBV9
len: 14
CDR3aa: CASSLTRCPRSQYF
CDR3nt: TGTGCCAGCAGCTTAACTCGTTGTCCTAGGTCGCAGTACTTC

abundance: NA
d_gene: NA
j_gene: TRBJ2-2
v_gene: TRBV6-6
len: 14
CDR3aa: CASSYSAPPGELFF
CDR3nt: TGTGCCAGCAGTTACTCGGCTCCCCCCGGGGAGCTGTTTTTT

abundance: NA
d_gene: TRBD2
j_gene: TRBJ2-7
v_gene: TRBV2
len: 15
CDR3aa: CATAGSGTSFHEQYF
CDR3nt: TGTGCCACCGCGGGGTCCGGGACTAGTTTCCACGAGCAGTACTTC